The rows below give T cell receptor beta chains drawn from one sample of a study of identical twins. TCRdb recomputed calls from the 5' RACE reads with MiXCR, one row per CDR3 protein. The profile covers hundreds of thousands of distinct CDR3 sequences, with 8.6% appearing a single time and roughly 0.97% taken by the ten largest. The same sample was also used in a study of yellow fever vaccine responses in identical twins.

The sequenced material came from PBMCs. These receptors were collected from a woman aged 18-29 years in good health. Each CDR3 is given with its conserved first and last residue. The D gene is left open where the match is weak. Not all rows give a size; the values are once, few, many and, for expanded clones, a class.

d_call: NA
cdr3_length: 16
v_call: TRBV12-3/TRBV12-4
j_call: TRBJ2-2
clone_size: many
cdr3_nt: TGTGCCAGCAGTTTTACGAGGAGTGGGGACACCGGGGAGCTGTTTTTT
cdr3_aa: CASSFTRSGDTGELFF

d_call: NA
cdr3_length: 11
v_call: TRBV29-1
j_call: TRBJ2-3
clone_size: many
cdr3_nt: TGCAGCCCCGCATCGGGGGATACGCAGTATTTT
cdr3_aa: CSPASGDTQYF

d_call: TRBD2
cdr3_length: 17
v_call: TRBV4-2
j_call: TRBJ2-1
clone_size: NA
cdr3_nt: TGTGCCAGCAGCTTTACCGTGGCTAGCGGGGGGGCAAATGAGCAGTTCTTC
cdr3_aa: CASSFTVASGGANEQFF

d_call: TRBD2
cdr3_length: 14
v_call: TRBV5-1
j_call: TRBJ2-1
clone_size: many
cdr3_nt: TGCGCCAGCAGCTTGGGTAGCGGGGGTGGTGAGCAGTTCTTC
cdr3_aa: CASSLGSGGGEQFF

d_call: TRBD2
cdr3_length: 15
v_call: TRBV27
j_call: TRBJ2-1
clone_size: few
cdr3_nt: TGTGCCAGCGCCCTAGCGGGAGGCTCCTACAATGAGCAGTTCTTC
cdr3_aa: CASALAGGSYNEQFF

d_call: TRBD1
cdr3_length: 15
v_call: TRBV28
j_call: TRBJ1-1
clone_size: NA
cdr3_nt: TGTGCCAGCAGAGGGGGGGGACAGGGGAACACTGAAGCTTTCTTT
cdr3_aa: CASRGGGQGNTEAFF

d_call: TRBD2
cdr3_length: 19
v_call: TRBV4-2
j_call: TRBJ2-2
clone_size: many
cdr3_nt: TGTGCCAGCAGCCAAGACGGGACTAGCGGGGGGCCTAACACCGGGGAGCTGTTTTTT
cdr3_aa: CASSQDGTSGGPNTGELFF

d_call: TRBD1
cdr3_length: 14
v_call: TRBV27
j_call: TRBJ2-1
clone_size: few
cdr3_nt: TGTGCCAGCAGTTTCAGCAGGGGGTTTGGTGAGCAGTTCTTC
cdr3_aa: CASSFSRGFGEQFF

d_call: TRBD2
cdr3_length: 14
v_call: TRBV20-1
j_call: TRBJ2-7
clone_size: NA
cdr3_nt: TGCAGTGCAAATTCCGGGACTACTGCCTACGAGCAGTACTTC
cdr3_aa: CSANSGTTAYEQYF

d_call: NA
cdr3_length: 15
v_call: TRBV12-3/TRBV12-4
j_call: TRBJ2-7
clone_size: few
cdr3_nt: TGTGCCAGCAGGGCTTCCGGGACGGCGGACTTTGGGCAGTACTTC
cdr3_aa: CASRASGTADFGQYF

d_call: TRBD1
cdr3_length: 16
v_call: TRBV20-1
j_call: TRBJ2-1
clone_size: few
cdr3_nt: TGCAGTGCTAGTCGGACAGGGTCGCAGTCCTACAATGAGCAGTTCTTC
cdr3_aa: CSASRTGSQSYNEQFF

d_call: TRBD2
cdr3_length: 16
v_call: TRBV24-1
j_call: TRBJ2-7
clone_size: few
cdr3_nt: TGTGCCACCAGTGATTTTAGAGCTAGCGGCACCTACGAGCAGTACTTC
cdr3_aa: CATSDFRASGTYEQYF

d_call: NA
cdr3_length: 11
v_call: TRBV2
j_call: TRBJ2-2
clone_size: NA
cdr3_nt: TGTGCCAGCAGTGATTACGGGGAGCTGTTTTTT
cdr3_aa: CASSDYGELFF

d_call: NA
cdr3_length: 11
v_call: TRBV20-1
j_call: TRBJ2-2
clone_size: many
cdr3_nt: TGCAGTGCTAGTAGGGATGTCGGGCTGTTTTTT
cdr3_aa: CSASRDVGLFF

d_call: TRBD1
cdr3_length: 15
v_call: TRBV18
j_call: TRBJ1-6
clone_size: few
cdr3_nt: TGTGCCAGCTCACCGGTAGGACAGGGTAATTCACCCCTCCACTTT
cdr3_aa: CASSPVGQGNSPLHF

d_call: TRBD2
cdr3_length: 17
v_call: TRBV20-1
j_call: TRBJ2-7
clone_size: few
cdr3_nt: TGCAGTGCCCCGAGGGGTGGCAACGGACTAGCGGGAGCTGTGCAGTACTTC
cdr3_aa: CSAPRGGNGLAGAVQYF